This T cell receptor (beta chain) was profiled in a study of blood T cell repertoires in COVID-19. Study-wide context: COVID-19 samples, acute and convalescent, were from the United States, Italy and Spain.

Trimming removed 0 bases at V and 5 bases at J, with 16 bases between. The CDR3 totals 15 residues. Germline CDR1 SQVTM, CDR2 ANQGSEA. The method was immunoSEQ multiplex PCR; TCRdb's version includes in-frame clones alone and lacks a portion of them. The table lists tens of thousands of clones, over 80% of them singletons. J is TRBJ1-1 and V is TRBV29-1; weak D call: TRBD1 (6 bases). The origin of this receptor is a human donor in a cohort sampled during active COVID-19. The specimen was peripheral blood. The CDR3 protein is CSVEEFGRGGTEAFF. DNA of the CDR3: TGCAGCGTTGAAGAGTTCGGAAGGGGGGGAACTGAAGCTTTCTTT.